The following is a TCR beta chain sequence with its context. CDR3 size: 14 residues. Germline lookup yields CDR1 SGHRS and CDR2 YFSETQ. This sample stems from a study of monozygotic twins with inflammatory bowel disease. Every sample had its cDNA made across eight separate reactions. TCRdb re-called the 5' RACE reads and shows each CDR3 protein once, DNA omitted. This table lists around 450,000 distinct CDR3 sequences. Sequences were obtained from blood. The rearrangement joins TRBV5-1 to TRBJ2-3; TCRdb proposes TRBD1, but this gene call is untestable without DNA. This clonotype was sampled from a human donor with ulcerative colitis or Crohn's disease, or a healthy co-twin of an affected twin (not recorded which). The chain's CDR3 is CASSFGGAPDTQYF.